The 6 T cell receptor beta chains in this list originate from one sample, sequenced in a study of control samples from healthy donors and cancer patients. Repertoires were generated with immunoSEQ multiplex PCR, while TCRdb's copy carries only in-frame clones and drops some. This table holds 35,000 to 55,000 clones, around 90% found once. The sample consisted of PBMCs. The receptors stem from a woman aged 35 to 49 with head and neck cancer.

J is TRBJ1-6 and V is TRBV5-1; unclear D gene. Trimming took off 4 bases at V and 8 bases at J, with 19 bases between the two ends. The CDR3 totals 16 residues. Germline V CDR1 and CDR2: SGHRS, YFSETQ. As DNA, the CDR3 is TGCGCCAGCAGCCCCAGACCCGGGCCTGGGGATTCACCCCTCCACTTT. The encoded protein is CASSPRPGPGDSPLHF.

The chain joins TRBV27 to TRBJ2-6, with D unresolved. The length of the CDR3 is 16 residues. Trimming pared 3 bases from V and 0 bases from J, leaving 9 bases between. CDR1 MNHEY and CDR2 SMNVEV come from the germline V gene (reference sequence). The CDR3 nucleotides read TGTGCCAGCAGTTTTATTCTGACCTCTGGGGCCAACGTCCTGACTTTC. As protein: CASSFILTSGANVLTF.

The chain has TRBV6-5 and TRBJ1-5; D remains unclear. Trimming left V 11 bases short and J 3 bases short, with 20 bases between. CDR3 size: 15 residues. Germline V gene data show CDR1 as MNHEY and CDR2 as SVGAGI. This CDR3 reads CAVELADGLNQPQHF. In nucleotides, the CDR3 is TGTGCCGTTGAACTGGCTGACGGACTCAATCAGCCCCAGCATTTT.

V gene TRBV6-5 combines with J gene TRBJ2-7; the match to TRBD2 covers 7 bases. The CDR3 contains 14 residues. Germline assignment: CDR1 MNHEY and CDR2 SVGAGI. With V trimmed by 6 bases and J by 2 bases, 7 bases remained unmatched. The CDR3 loop is CASSQLAPTYEQYF. CDR3 coding DNA: TGTGCCAGCAGCCAACTAGCGCCTACCTACGAGCAGTACTTC.

Only a few counts were recorded for this clone. The rearrangement uses TRBV29-1 and TRBJ1-2; D may be TRBD1 (5 bases). This CDR3 is built from 15 residues. CDR1 SQVTM and CDR2 ANQGSEA come from the germline V gene. V dropped 3 bases and J dropped 4 bases, with 18 bases sitting between them. The CDR3 DNA follows: TGCAGCGTTGATGAAACAGGCAGCCGTTCCTATGGCTACACCTTC. As protein: CSVDETGSRSYGYTF. The full variable domain, completed using reference TRBV29-1 and TRBJ1-2, is SAVISQKPSRDICQRGTSLTIQCQVDSQVTMMFWYRQQPGQSLTLIATANQGSEATYESGFVIDKFPISRPNLTFSTLTVSNMSPEDSSIYLCSVDETGSRSYGYTFGSGTRLTVV.

This chain links TRBV29-1 with TRBJ1-1; D unclear. Germline values: CDR1 SQVTM, CDR2 ANQGSEA. This CDR3 contains 13 residues. V was pared by 5 bases and J by 4 bases, with 14 bases between. This CDR3 reads CSVSIREATEAFF. The DNA of the CDR3 is TGCAGCGTTTCCATCCGGGAGGCCACTGAAGCTTTCTTT.